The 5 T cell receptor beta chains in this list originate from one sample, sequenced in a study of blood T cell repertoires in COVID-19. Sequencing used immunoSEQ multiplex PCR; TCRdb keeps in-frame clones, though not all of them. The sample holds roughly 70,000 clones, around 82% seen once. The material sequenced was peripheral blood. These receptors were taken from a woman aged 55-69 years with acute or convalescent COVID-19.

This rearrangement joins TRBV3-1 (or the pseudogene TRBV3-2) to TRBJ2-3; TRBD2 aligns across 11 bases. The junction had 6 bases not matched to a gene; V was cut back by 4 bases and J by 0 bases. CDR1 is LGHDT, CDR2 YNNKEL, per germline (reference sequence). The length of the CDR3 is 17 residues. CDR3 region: CASSLRLAGTSTDTQYF. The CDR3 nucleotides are TGTGCCAGCAGCCTCCGACTAGCGGGGACTAGCACAGATACGCAGTATTTT.

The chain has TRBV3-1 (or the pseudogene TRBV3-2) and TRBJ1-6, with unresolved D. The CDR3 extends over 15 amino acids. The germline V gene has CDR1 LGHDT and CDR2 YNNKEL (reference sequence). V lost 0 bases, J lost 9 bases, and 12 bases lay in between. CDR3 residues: CASSQEHLRGSPLHF. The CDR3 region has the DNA TGTGCCAGCAGCCAAGAGCATCTACGGGGTTCACCCCTCCACTTT.

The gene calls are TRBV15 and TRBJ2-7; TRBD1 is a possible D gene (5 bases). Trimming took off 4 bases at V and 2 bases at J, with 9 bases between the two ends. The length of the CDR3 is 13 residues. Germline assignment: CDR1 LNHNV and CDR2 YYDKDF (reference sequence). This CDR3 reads CATSTLDTYEQYF. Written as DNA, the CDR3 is TGTGCCACCAGCACCCTGGACACCTACGAGCAGTACTTC.

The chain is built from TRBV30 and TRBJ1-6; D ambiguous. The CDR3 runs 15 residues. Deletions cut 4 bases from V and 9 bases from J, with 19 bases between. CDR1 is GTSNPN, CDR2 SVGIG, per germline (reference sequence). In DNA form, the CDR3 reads TGTGCCTGGAAAAGGCCGGTAGCGGACGTTTCACCCCTCCACTTT. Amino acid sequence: CAWKRPVADVSPLHF.

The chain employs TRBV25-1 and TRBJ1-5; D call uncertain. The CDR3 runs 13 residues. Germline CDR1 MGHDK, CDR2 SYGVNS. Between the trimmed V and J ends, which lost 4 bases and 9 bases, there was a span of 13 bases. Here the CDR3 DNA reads TGTGCCAGCAGTGCCAGCGGCCCAGGGCCCCAGCATTTT. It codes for CASSASGPGPQHF.